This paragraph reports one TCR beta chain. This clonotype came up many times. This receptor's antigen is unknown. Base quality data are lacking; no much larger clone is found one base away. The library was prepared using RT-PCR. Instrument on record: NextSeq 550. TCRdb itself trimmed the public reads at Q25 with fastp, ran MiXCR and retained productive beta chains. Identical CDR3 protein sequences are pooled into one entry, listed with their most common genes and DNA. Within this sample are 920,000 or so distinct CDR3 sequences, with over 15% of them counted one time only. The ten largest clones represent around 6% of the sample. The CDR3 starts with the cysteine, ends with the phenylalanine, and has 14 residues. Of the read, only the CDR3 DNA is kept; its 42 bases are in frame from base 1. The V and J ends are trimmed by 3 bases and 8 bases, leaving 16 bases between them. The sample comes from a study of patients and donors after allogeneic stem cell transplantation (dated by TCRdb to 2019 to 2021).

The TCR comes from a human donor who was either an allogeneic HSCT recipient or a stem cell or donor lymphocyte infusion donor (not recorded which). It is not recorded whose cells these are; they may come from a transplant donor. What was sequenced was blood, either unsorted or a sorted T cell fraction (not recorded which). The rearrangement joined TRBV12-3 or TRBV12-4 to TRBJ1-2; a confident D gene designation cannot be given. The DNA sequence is TGTGCCAGCAGTTTGGCAGGTCGGAGCGTCGGCTACACCTTC. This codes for CASSLAGRSVGYTF.